Following are 32 T cell receptor beta chains from one sample sequenced in a study of shared clonotypes between healthy human individuals. The protocol was immunoSEQ multiplex PCR, while the TCRdb copy is restricted to in-frame clones and leaves out a portion. The sample shows about 2.4 million clones, approximately 92% of them seen only once. Sequencing was carried out using naive CD4+ T cells sorted from blood. Described subset: CD45RA+ positively selected. The receptors shown here come from a man aged 18 to 29 in good health.

The chain is built from TRBV6-6 and TRBJ2-5; D is unclear. The germline gives CDR1 MNHNY, CDR2 SVGAGI (reference sequence). Between the trimmed V and J ends, which lost 2 bases and 5 bases, there was a span of 12 bases. The CDR3 extends over 14 amino acids. Here the CDR3 reads CASSYGPARETQYF. The DNA for the CDR3 is TGTGCCAGCAGTTACGGCCCAGCCCGGGAGACCCAGTACTTC.

The J gene is TRBJ1-6, the V gene TRBV10-3; D is ambiguous. This CDR3 region has 15 residues. The germline gives CDR1 ENHRY, CDR2 SYGVKD. The V and J ends lost 3 bases and 7 bases respectively, with 13 bases between them. CDR3 region: CAISEGGFMNSPLHF. The CDR3 region has the DNA TGTGCCATCAGTGAAGGTGGTTTTATGAATTCACCCCTCCACTTT.

The gene calls are TRBV10-3 and TRBJ2-5, with TRBD2 matching over 7 bases. The CDR3 extends over 15 amino acids. Trimming at V came to 4 bases and at J to 4 bases, leaving 9 bases not matched to a gene. Germline values: CDR1 ENHRY, CDR2 SYGVKD. CDR3 amino acids: CAISVGLGVGETQYF. The DNA for the CDR3 is TGTGCCATCAGTGTAGGACTAGGGGTGGGAGAGACCCAGTACTTC.

The chain recombines TRBV9 with TRBJ2-5; perhaps TRBD2 as D (5 bases). The CDR3 consists of 15 residues. Germline lookup yields CDR1 SGDLS and CDR2 YYNGEE. V was clipped by 4 bases and J by 2 bases, with 15 bases between them. CDR3 protein: CASSPLAAAQETQYF. CDR3 in DNA: TGTGCCAGCAGCCCCCTAGCCGCGGCGCAAGAGACCCAGTACTTC. The full variable domain, completed using reference TRBV9 and TRBJ2-5, is DSGVTQTPKHLITATGQRVTLRCSPRSGDLSVYWYQQSLDQGLQFLIQYYNGEERAKGNILERFSAQQFPDLHSELNLSSLELGDSALYFCASSPLAAAQETQYFGPGTRLLVL.

The rearrangement joins TRBV29-1 to TRBJ1-2; a weak D match, TRBD1 (6 bases). The CDR3 has 15 residues. V was cut by 0 bases and J by 4 bases, with 15 bases left in between. Germline lookup yields CDR1 SQVTM and CDR2 ANQGSEA. The CDR3 loop is CSVEEHGSGVYGYTF. As DNA, the CDR3 is TGCAGCGTTGAAGAGCATGGGTCAGGGGTCTATGGCTACACCTTC.

The chain recombines TRBV7-2 with TRBJ1-3; tentatively, D is TRBD1 (6 bases). Per germline, CDR1 SGHTA and CDR2 FQGNSA. Trimming removed 5 bases from V and 6 bases from J, with 11 bases in between. This CDR3 has 13 amino acids. The chain's CDR3 is CASSPPGVNTIYF. The CDR3, as DNA: TGTGCCAGCAGCCCCCCAGGGGTAAACACCATATATTTT.

J is TRBJ2-1 and V is TRBV6-6; the match to TRBD2 covers 9 bases. Trimming at V came to 6 bases and at J to 6 bases, leaving 12 bases not matched to a gene. CDR3 length: 16 amino acids. Germline values: CDR1 MNHNY, CDR2 SVGAGI (reference sequence). CDR3 sequence reads: CASSRRAGGSSNEQFF. In DNA, the CDR3 is TGTGCCAGCAGCCGTCGGGCGGGGGGGTCTTCCAATGAGCAGTTCTTC.

The chain links TRBV25-1 to TRBJ2-6; D is perhaps TRBD2 (6 bases). Trimming took 4 bases from V and 0 from J, leaving 10 bases between them. The CDR3 is 16 residues long. CDR1 MGHDK and CDR2 SYGVNS come from the germline V gene. The CDR3 loop is CASSGGLHSGANVLTF. The CDR3 nucleotides read TGTGCCAGCAGTGGGGGACTCCACTCTGGGGCCAACGTCCTGACTTTC.

The chain employs TRBV5-6 and TRBJ2-1; a possible D gene is TRBD2 (5 bases). Germline V gene sequence: CDR1 SGHDT, CDR2 YYEEEE. CDR3 size: 16 residues. With 0 bases removed from V and 3 bases from J, the gap between germline ends came to 13 bases. For the CDR3, the DNA is TGTGCCAGCAGCTTGGCGGGCTGGGAGCTCTACAATGAGCAGTTCTTC. The encoded protein is CASSLAGWELYNEQFF.

This chain joins TRBV5-1 and TRBJ1-4; no firm D call. The length of the CDR3 is 15 residues. V shed 5 bases and J shed 8 bases, with 19 bases lying between them. Germline CDR1 and CDR2: SGHRS and YFSETQ. CDR3 coding DNA: TGCGCCAGCAGACTCAACACGATGGCTAGCGAAAAACTGTTTTTT. It is translated as CASRLNTMASEKLFF.

This chain joins TRBV5-1 and TRBJ2-1; TRBD1 aligns across 8 bases. V lost 6 bases to trimming and J lost 5 bases; unmatched junction nucleotides: 7. The germline CDR1 and CDR2 sequences are SGHRS and YFSETQ. CDR3 size: 14 residues. The CDR3 sequence: CASTSGTGNNEQFF. The CDR3 DNA is TGCGCCAGCACATCCGGGACAGGCAACAATGAGCAGTTCTTC.

The chain combines TRBV5-6 with TRBJ2-7; D may be TRBD2 (6 bases). The CDR3 extends over 15 amino acids. V dropped 1 base and J dropped 3 bases, with 14 bases sitting between them. Germline V CDR1 and CDR2: SGHDT, YYEEEE. CDR3 bases: TGTGCCAGCAGCTTGTCAGCACTCGGGGGCTACGAGCAGTACTTC. Its protein is CASSLSALGGYEQYF. Filled out from reference TRBV5-6 and TRBJ2-7, the complete variable domain reads DAGVTQSPTHLIKTRGQQVTLRCSPKSGHDTVSWYQQALGQGPQFIFQYYEEEERQRGNFPDRFSGHQFPNYSSELNVNALLLGDSALYLCASSLSALGGYEQYFGPGTRLTVT.

V gene TRBV30 combines with J gene TRBJ2-3, with 8 bases identical to TRBD2. V lost 3 bases, J lost 3 bases, and 11 bases stayed unmatched. The CDR3 runs 16 residues. Germline V gene lookup returns CDR1 GTSNPN and CDR2 SVGIG (reference sequence). The DNA of the CDR3 is TGTGCCTGGAGGGGTTATTATAGCGGGGTTACAGATACGCAGTATTTT. Translated: CAWRGYYSGVTDTQYF.

The rearrangement links TRBV5-6 to TRBJ1-3, with D perhaps matching TRBD1 (5 bases). This CDR3 comprises 17 residues. Trimming stripped 2 bases from V and 3 bases from J, with 18 bases between. Looked up from germline, CDR1 is SGHDT and CDR2 is YYEEEE. CDR3 region: CASSLRYRSGGGNTIYF. The CDR3 nucleotides are TGTGCCAGCAGCTTAAGGTACAGGTCAGGAGGTGGAAACACCATATATTTT.

V usage is TRBV12-5 and J usage is TRBJ1-5; maybe TRBD1 (6 bases). From germline, CDR1 is LGHNT and CDR2 FRNRAP. There are 17 residues in the CDR3. Deletions cut 4 bases from V and 0 bases from J, with 16 bases between. CDR3 coding DNA: TGTGCTAGTGGTTCCGCCCCCTACAGGGTTAGCAATCAGCCCCAGCATTTT. This translates into CASGSAPYRVSNQPQHF. Looking up the rest from reference TRBV12-5 and TRBJ1-5 gives the full variable domain: DARVTQTPRHKVTEMGQEVTMRCQPILGHNTVFWYRQTMMQGLELLAYFRNRAPLDDSGMPKDRFSAEMPDATLATLKIQPSEPRDSAVYFCASGSAPYRVSNQPQHFGDGTRLSIL.

The J gene is TRBJ1-6, the V gene TRBV5-4, with D maybe TRBD1 (5 bases). The CDR3 length is 15 residues. Germline V gene sequence: CDR1 SGHNT, CDR2 YYREEE (reference sequence). V dropped 4 bases and J dropped 6 bases, with 14 bases sitting between them. The DNA for the CDR3 is TGTGCCAGCAGCCGAGGCGGGGGAGGTAATTCACCCCTCCACTTT. Translation: CASSRGGGGNSPLHF.

There are a few counts of this clone. The chain recombines TRBV4-1 with TRBJ1-1, with unresolved D. Trimming shortened V by 5 bases and J by 3 bases, and 10 bases separated the two germline ends. The CDR3 consists of 13 residues. Looked up from germline, CDR1 is MGHRA and CDR2 is YSYEKL. CDR3 DNA sequence: TGCGCCAGCAGCTTCAACAGAGACACTGAAGCTTTCTTT. Protein product: CASSFNRDTEAFF.

The sample holds one count of this clone. The J gene is TRBJ2-5, the V gene TRBV18; a possible D gene is TRBD1 (6 bases). V was clipped by 2 bases and J by 2 bases, with 12 bases between them. Germline assignment: CDR1 KGHSH and CDR2 LQKENI. This CDR3 has 15 residues. CDR3 residues: CASSPARGPQETQYF. DNA for the CDR3: TGTGCCAGCTCACCAGCCAGGGGCCCACAAGAGACCCAGTACTTC.

The CDR3 region is CASSSGPDSYEQYF. Written as DNA, the CDR3 is TGTGCCAGCAGTTCCGGGCCCGACTCCTACGAGCAGTACTTC. The rearrangement uses TRBV5-6 and TRBJ2-7; no reliable D call. Germline CDR1 is SGHDT and CDR2 is YYEEEE. The CDR3 sequence is 14 residues long. V lost 5 bases and J 0 bases, leaving 12 bases between the germline ends.

V usage is TRBV10-3 and J usage is TRBJ1-3; 12 nucleotides agree with TRBD1. With 2 bases clipped from V and 4 bases from J, the junction kept 3 bases outside the gene matches. This CDR3 is built from 16 residues. Germline loops: CDR1 ENHRY, CDR2 SYGVKD. CDR3 coding DNA: TGTGCCATCAGTGAGGGGACAGGGGGCCTGGGAAACACCATATATTTT. This encodes CAISEGTGGLGNTIYF.

The rearrangement links TRBV28 to TRBJ1-5; D gene unclear. The CDR3 is 10 residues long. Germline V lookup: CDR1 MDHEN, CDR2 SYDVKM. V gave up 8 bases and J gave up 6 bases, with 5 bases separating them. The CDR3 region has the DNA TGTGCCAGCGGCATTCAGCCCCAGCATTTT. The encoded protein is CASGIQPQHF.

This chain connects TRBV5-6 to TRBJ2-1, with unresolved D. CDR3 length equals 13 residues. The germline CDR1 and CDR2 sequences are SGHDT and YYEEEE. V shed 2 bases and J shed 5 bases, with 8 bases lying between them. The CDR3 bases are TGTGCCAGCAGCTTACGGCCCAACAATGAGCAGTTCTTC. Translating it yields CASSLRPNNEQFF.

V is TRBV10-1 and J is TRBJ2-7; 8 nucleotides line up with TRBD1. Trimming cost V 4 bases and J 5 bases; bases outside gene matches: 10. CDR1 and CDR2 from the germline V gene are WNHNN and SYGVQD (reference sequence). This CDR3 region has 15 residues. DNA for the CDR3: TGCGCCAGCAGTGCTGCAGGGGGCATAAACGACGAGCAGTACTTC. It translates to CASSAAGGINDEQYF.

The rearrangement uses TRBV6-1 and TRBJ2-1; tentative D call: TRBD1 (5 bases). Germline lookup yields CDR1 MNHNS and CDR2 SASEGT. V dropped 4 bases and J dropped 6 bases, with 10 bases sitting between them. This CDR3 has 13 residues. CDR3 in amino acids: CASSVTGSNEQFF. In DNA, the CDR3 is TGTGCCAGCAGTGTCACAGGCTCCAATGAGCAGTTCTTC.

A note on this clone: This specimen includes other DNA sequences encoding the same CDR3. The V call is TRBV6-5, the J call TRBJ1-5, with D uncertain. This CDR3 contains 14 residues. Germline CDR1 and CDR2: MNHEY and SVGAGI. Trimming removed 6 bases from V and 2 bases from J, with 11 bases in between. The CDR3 DNA sequence: TGTGCCAGCAGCCCCGTTGGGGGCAATCAGCCCCAGCATTTT. Translating gives CASSPVGGNQPQHF.

The chain carries TRBV5-5 and TRBJ2-3, with TRBD2 matching over 10 bases. The CDR3 loop spans 15 amino acids. V dropped 2 bases and J dropped 4; count of bases not matched to a gene: 4. CDR1 is SGHKS, CDR2 YYEKEE, per germline (reference sequence). Written as DNA, the CDR3 is TGTGCCAGCAGCTTAGCGGGAGGGGCGGCAGATACGCAGTATTTT. It specifies CASSLAGGAADTQYF.

The J gene is TRBJ2-3, the V gene TRBV9, with 14 bases fitting TRBD2. Trimming removed 3 bases from V and 1 base from J; junction bases left unmatched: 4. CDR1 is SGDLS, CDR2 YYNGEE, per germline. The CDR3 covers 17 residues. The CDR3 loop is CASSDGTSGGRTDTQYF. The CDR3 DNA is TGTGCCAGCAGCGACGGGACTAGCGGGGGTCGCACAGATACGCAGTATTTT.

The rearrangement joins TRBV9 to TRBJ2-1, with D unclear. Germline CDR1 SGDLS, CDR2 YYNGEE. V was pared by 0 bases and J by 7 bases, with 17 bases between. This CDR3 region has 16 residues. The CDR3 region is CASSVAVTVPMNEQFF. DNA of the CDR3: TGTGCCAGCAGCGTAGCAGTGACCGTCCCTATGAATGAGCAGTTCTTC.

Remarks on this clone: Additional DNA sequences in this sample encode the identical CDR3. The rearrangement uses TRBV18 and TRBJ1-5; D gene ambiguous. The CDR3 loop spans 13 amino acids. Germline lookup yields CDR1 KGHSH and CDR2 LQKENI. V lost 2 bases, J lost 5 bases, and 7 bases lay in between. The DNA for the CDR3 is TGTGCCAGCTCACCAACTGGGGATCAGCCCCAGCATTTT. Its protein is CASSPTGDQPQHF.

The chain joins TRBV4-1 to TRBJ2-1, with 9 bases that match TRBD1. V dropped 5 bases and J dropped 6; count of bases not matched to a gene: 8. This CDR3 contains 15 residues. Germline V gene data show CDR1 as MGHRA and CDR2 as YSYEKL. CDR3 DNA: TGCGCCAGCAGCTTATGGGGGACAGGGAGCAATGAGCAGTTCTTC. This gives the protein CASSLWGTGSNEQFF.

The chain is built from TRBV19 and TRBJ1-5; 10 nucleotides align to TRBD1. CDR1 LNHDA and CDR2 SQIVND come from the germline V gene (reference sequence). The CDR3 has 16 amino acids. V gave up 3 bases and J gave up 6 bases; unmatched junction bases: 8. CDR3 sequence reads: CASSMGDRGRAQPQHF. As DNA, the CDR3 is TGTGCCAGTAGTATGGGGGACAGGGGAAGGGCTCAGCCCCAGCATTTT.

The rearrangement uses TRBV5-3 and TRBJ1-2; 9 nucleotides line up with TRBD1. TRBV5-3 is filed as an ORF, its function uncertain. J was trimmed by 8 bases and V by 0 bases; bases with no gene match: 2. The CDR3 loop spans 13 amino acids. The CDR3 nucleotides are TGTGCCAGAAGCTTGGGACAGGGGGGAGGCTACACCTTC. Translation: CARSLGQGGGYTF.